This passage covers 16 T cell receptor beta chains from one sample sequenced in a study of blood T cell repertoires in COVID-19. Profiled with immunoSEQ multiplex PCR; TCRdb holds only in-frame clones, not every one. The table includes roughly 15,000 clones, 75% detected once. Sequencing was done on a sample of peripheral blood. Source of these receptors: a man aged 55 to 70 with acute or convalescent COVID-19.

The genes are TRBV19 and TRBJ2-1, with TRBD2 matching 13 bases. The V gene's germline CDR1 is LNHDA and CDR2 SQIVND (reference sequence). With 5 bases clipped from V and 7 bases from J, the junction kept 14 bases outside the gene matches. This CDR3 has 18 amino acids. This CDR3 is CASSRLAGGLRGENEQFF. DNA for the CDR3: TGTGCCAGTAGTCGACTAGCGGGGGGTCTTCGAGGGGAGAATGAGCAGTTCTTC.

The sample holds one count of this clone. The chain couples TRBV11-3 to TRBJ2-7, with 8 bases fitting TRBD1. This CDR3 has 17 residues. V lost 2 bases, J lost 0 bases, and 9 bases stayed unmatched. Germline V gene sequence: CDR1 SGHNT, CDR2 YENEEA. Here the CDR3 reads CASSLKATGAGSYEQYF. CDR3 bases: TGTGCCAGCAGCTTAAAAGCGACAGGGGCTGGCTCCTACGAGCAGTACTTC.

This rearrangement joins TRBV7-2 to TRBJ2-1, with D perhaps TRBD2 (6 bases). This CDR3 is built from 12 residues. The ends were cut back, 2 bases at V and 15 bases at J, with 14 bases in the middle. Per germline, CDR1 SGHTA and CDR2 FQGNSA. CDR3: CASSLWRGGLFF. DNA of the CDR3: TGTGCCAGCAGCTTATGGAGGGGTGGACTGTTCTTC.

This chain uses TRBV5-1 with TRBJ2-5, with 10 bases identical to TRBD2. The CDR3 sequence is 18 residues long. V lost 0 bases and J lost 1; bases outside the gene matches: 9. CDR1 is SGHRS and CDR2 is YFSETQ in the germline V gene. DNA of the CDR3: TGCGCCAGCAGCTTGGGAGGTCGACTAGCGGGCCTCCAAGAGACCCAGTACTTC. Translation: CASSLGGRLAGLQETQYF. Looking up the rest from reference TRBV5-1 and TRBJ2-5 gives the full variable domain: KAGVTQTPRYLIKTRGQQVTLSCSPISGHRSVSWYQQTPGQGLQFLFEYFSETQRNKGNFPGRFSGRQFSNSRSEMNVSTLELGDSALYLCASSLGGRLAGLQETQYFGPGTRLLVL.

This clone has just a few counts. V gene TRBV2 combines with J gene TRBJ2-7, with D perhaps matching TRBD1 (5 bases). Per the germline V gene, CDR1 is SNHLY and CDR2 is FYNNEI. This CDR3 is 17 amino acids long. Trimming took 2 bases from V and 2 from J, leaving 19 bases between them. Written as DNA, the CDR3 is TGTGCCAGCAGTGAATACTACCCAGGGTTAACCACCTACGAGCAGTACTTC. This gives the protein CASSEYYPGLTTYEQYF.

V gene TRBV1 combines with J gene TRBJ1-6; TRBD1, the D gene given by the table, was not confirmed from the DNA. TRBV1 is described as a pseudogene. This CDR3 is built from 14 residues. CDR3 DNA sequence: TGCACCAGCAGCCAGACGACAGGGAATTCACCCCTCCACTTT. Protein product: CTSSQTTGNSPLHF.

This clone was seen a few times. The chain couples TRBV6-5 to TRBJ2-1; 7 bases line up with TRBD2. This CDR3 has 15 amino acids. The germline V gene has CDR1 MNHEY and CDR2 SVGAGI. Unmatched junction bases numbered 9, after V lost 6 bases and J lost 4 bases. Here the CDR3 reads CASSRSGMEYNEQFF. For the CDR3, the DNA is TGTGCCAGCAGCCGGAGCGGGATGGAGTACAATGAGCAGTTCTTC.

The V call is TRBV29-1, the J call TRBJ2-4; tentatively, D is TRBD1 (6 bases). Germline V gene data show CDR1 as SQVTM and CDR2 as ANQGSEA. V lost 4 bases, J lost 0 bases, and 10 bases lay in between. The length of the CDR3 is 14 residues. The CDR3 protein is CSVAQGLAKNIQYF. CDR3 coding DNA: TGCAGCGTTGCCCAGGGGTTAGCCAAAAACATTCAGTACTTC.

A single count supports this clone. The V gene is TRBV11-2, the J gene TRBJ1-1, with 8 bases identical to TRBD1. Trimming cost V 1 base and J 5 bases; bases outside gene matches: 6. CDR1 SGHAT and CDR2 FQNNGV come from the germline V gene. This CDR3 contains 15 residues. The CDR3, as DNA: TGTGCCAGCAGCTTAGTGGCGACAGGGGTTACTGAAGCTTTCTTT. Translated, it gives CASSLVATGVTEAFF.

The genes are TRBV12-5 and TRBJ1-4; D is ambiguous. The germline CDR1 and CDR2 sequences are LGHNT and FRNRAP. This CDR3 contains 12 residues. The V gene lost 6 bases and the J gene lost 5 bases, with 7 bases spanning the gap. The CDR3 DNA is TGTGCTAGTGGCCTACTCAATGAAAAACTGTTTTTT. Translated: CASGLLNEKLFF.

The table lists this clone with a count of one. The chain has TRBV27 and TRBJ1-1, with D tentatively TRBD1 (5 bases). Germline V gives CDR1 MNHEY, CDR2 SMNVEV (reference sequence). This CDR3 is built from 14 residues. V gave up 5 bases and J gave up 7 bases, with 17 bases separating them. The CDR3 here is CASSARRGEGEAFF. CDR3 nucleotides: TGTGCCAGCAGTGCCCGTCGGGGGGAGGGTGAAGCTTTCTTT.

In DNA form, the CDR3 reads TGCAGTGCTAGGGGAGATGAGCAGTTCTTC. The encoded protein is CSARGDEQFF. This sequence joins TRBV20-1 and TRBJ2-1, with D tentatively TRBD2 (5 bases). The V and J ends lost 3 bases and 8 bases respectively, with 5 bases between them. The germline V gene has CDR1 DFQATT and CDR2 SNEGSKA (reference sequence). The CDR3 has 10 amino acids.

The chain is built from TRBV6-6 and TRBJ1-2, with a weak D call TRBD1 (5 bases). With 7 bases removed from V and 7 bases from J, the gap between germline ends came to 19 bases. Germline CDR1 and CDR2: MNHNY and SVGAGI (reference sequence). This CDR3 region has 14 residues. Written as DNA, the CDR3 is TGTGCCAGCACCTACATGGAGGGGCGAGTTGGCTACACCTTC. This sequence encodes CASTYMEGRVGYTF.

This rearrangement joins TRBV2 to TRBJ2-5, with 9 bases matching TRBD2. The CDR3 has 14 amino acids. Germline V gives CDR1 SNHLY, CDR2 FYNNEI. J was trimmed by 5 bases and V by 3 bases; bases with no gene match: 4. The CDR3 here is CASSEGLAAETQYF. CDR3 coding DNA: TGTGCCAGCAGTGAGGGACTAGCTGCGGAGACCCAGTACTTC. The whole variable domain, remainder taken from reference TRBV2 and TRBJ2-5, is EPEVTQTPSHQVTQMGQEVILRCVPISNHLYFYWYRQILGQKVEFLVSFYNNEISEKSEIFDDQFSVERPDGSNFTLKIRSTKLEDSAMYFCASSEGLAAETQYFGPGTRLLVL.

This clone was counted once. For the CDR3, the DNA is TGTGCCTGGAGCCACTCCCGATCTGAAGCTTTCTTT. Amino acid sequence: CAWSHSRSEAFF. The J gene is TRBJ1-1, the V gene TRBV30; D not certain. Germline values: CDR1 GTSNPN, CDR2 SVGIG (reference sequence). The CDR3 has 12 amino acids. V was shortened by 3 bases and J by 6 bases, with 11 bases between the two germline ends.

The chain is built from TRBV14 and TRBJ2-1; D is undetermined. Trimming left V 5 bases short and J 0 bases short, with 5 bases between. This CDR3 spans 13 amino acids. Per the germline V gene, CDR1 is SGHDN and CDR2 is FVKESK. DNA for the CDR3: TGTGCCAGCAGCTTTAGCTCCTACAATGAGCAGTTCTTC. It is translated as CASSFSSYNEQFF.